This entry lists 31 T cell receptor beta chains sequenced from one sample in a study of shared clonotypes between healthy human individuals. Terminally differentiated effector memory CD45RA+ cells were excluded from the naive CD8 cells, which were CD45RO-negative and positively selected for CCR7. Assay: immunoSEQ multiplex PCR; the TCRdb copy retains only in-frame clones and omits some. This repertoire shows roughly 590,000 clones, nearly 97% found once; its top ten account for 0.095% to 0.12%. The sequenced material came from naive CD8+ T cells sorted from blood. The receptor source for this set is a woman in her thirties in good health.

The chain joins TRBV7-8 to TRBJ2-1; 7 nucleotides line up with TRBD1. The CDR3 extends over 16 amino acids. J lost 3 bases, V lost 4 bases, and 9 bases had no gene match. In germline, CDR1 is SGHVS, CDR2 FQNEAQ. CDR3 amino acids: CASSSKGPGGYNEQFF. The CDR3 nucleotides are TGTGCCAGCAGCTCAAAGGGCCCAGGGGGCTACAATGAGCAGTTCTTC.

The gene calls are TRBV13 and TRBJ1-1; TRBD1 agrees at 9 bases. The V segment lost 4 bases and the J segment 6 bases; nucleotides outside the gene matches: 15. Germline lookup yields CDR1 PRHDT and CDR2 FYEKMQ (reference sequence). The CDR3 runs 17 residues. CDR3 nucleotides: TGTGCCAGCAGCTATGATGCACAGACAGGGGGAGGCCCTGAAGCTTTCTTT. This encodes CASSYDAQTGGGPEAFF.

This clone was observed a single time. The chain recombines TRBV20-1 with TRBJ1-1; D call uncertain. This CDR3 has 11 amino acids. The ends were cut back, 4 bases at V and 9 bases at J, with 12 bases in the middle. From germline, CDR1 is DFQATT and CDR2 SNEGSKA (reference sequence). CDR3 residues: CSANSGRQAFF. In DNA, the CDR3 is TGCAGTGCTAACTCTGGACGGCAAGCTTTCTTT.

J is TRBJ1-1 and V is TRBV7-6; the D gene is possibly TRBD1 (6 bases). Per germline, CDR1 SGHVS and CDR2 FNYEAQ. CDR3 size: 18 residues. Trimming left V 5 bases short and J 7 bases short, with 29 bases between. In nucleotides, the CDR3 is TGTGCCAGCAGCCTACAAACACAGGGAATCAAGGGTTTGGTTGAAGCTTTCTTT. This gives the protein CASSLQTQGIKGLVEAFF.

The V call is TRBV27, the J call TRBJ2-2; D is unclear. V was clipped by 6 bases and J by 4 bases, with 6 bases between them. This CDR3 has 12 amino acids. Germline lookup yields CDR1 MNHEY and CDR2 SMNVEV (reference sequence). The CDR3 bases are TGTGCCAGCAGACCTGGCACCGGGGAGCTGTTTTTT. Encoded protein: CASRPGTGELFF.

This clone was picked up one time. The chain links TRBV19 to TRBJ1-1, with no clear D. The CDR3 contains 15 residues. V lost 0 bases to trimming and J lost 4 bases, with 12 bases between them. In germline, CDR1 is LNHDA, CDR2 SQIVND (reference sequence). Here the CDR3 DNA reads TGTGCCAGTAGTATAGATCCGGGAGAGGGCACTGAAGCTTTCTTT. Protein sequence: CASSIDPGEGTEAFF.

The rearrangement links TRBV5-1 to TRBJ2-3, with 10 bases identical to TRBD1. J was trimmed by 2 bases and V by 4 bases; bases with no gene match: 7. CDR1 and CDR2 from the germline V gene are SGHRS and YFSETQ. The CDR3 is 16 residues long. CDR3 bases: TGCGCCAGCAGCCCGGGCGACAGGGGGCACACAGATACGCAGTATTTT. Protein product: CASSPGDRGHTDTQYF.

The V gene is TRBV4-1, the J gene TRBJ2-5, with D hard to call. The J call may be wrong; the DNA end is better matched by TRBJ2-7. This CDR3 is built from 14 residues. Germline assignment: CDR1 MGHRA and CDR2 YSYEKL. The CDR3 DNA reads as TGCGCCAGCAGCCTAGCCCCGAGCTCCTACGAGCAGTACTTC. It specifies CASSLAPSSYEQYF.

The chain combines TRBV27 with TRBJ1-1; 8 nucleotides match TRBD1. CDR1 MNHEY and CDR2 SMNVEV come from the germline V gene (reference sequence). V lost 4 bases and J lost 4; bases outside the gene matches: 8. The CDR3 has 15 residues. Written as DNA, the CDR3 is TGTGCCAGCAGTTCCCGGACAGGGAGGGGCACTGAAGCTTTCTTT. It specifies CASSSRTGRGTEAFF.

The V call is TRBV27, the J call TRBJ2-3, with D perhaps TRBD2 (5 bases). Germline lookup yields CDR1 MNHEY and CDR2 SMNVEV (reference sequence). Trimming removed 5 bases from V and 4 bases from J, with 19 bases in between. The CDR3 covers 16 residues. Written as DNA, the CDR3 is TGTGCCAGCAGTCCCCGACCAGAGGGTTTTTCAGATACGCAGTATTTT. The encoded protein is CASSPRPEGFSDTQYF.

The chain couples TRBV2 to TRBJ2-7, with 10 positions matching TRBD1. Germline trimming cut 3 bases from V and 7 bases from J; bases unmatched to any gene: 9. Germline CDR1 is SNHLY and CDR2 is FYNNEI. The CDR3 has 15 amino acids. CDR3 in amino acids: CASSEGQGTWIEQYF. The CDR3, as DNA: TGTGCCAGCAGTGAGGGACAGGGGACATGGATTGAGCAGTACTTC.

V gene TRBV28 combines with J gene TRBJ1-1; TRBD1 matches 9 bases. The V segment lost 3 bases and the J segment 11 bases; nucleotides outside the gene matches: 10. This CDR3 region has 14 residues. Per germline, CDR1 MDHEN and CDR2 SYDVKM. CDR3 DNA: TGTGCCAGCAGTTTGGGTCGGACAGGGGTTGAGGCTTTCTTT. Encoded protein: CASSLGRTGVEAFF.

V and J are TRBV2 and TRBJ2-3, with D unclear. The V and J ends lost 3 bases and 4 bases respectively, with 14 bases between them. The V gene's germline CDR1 is SNHLY and CDR2 FYNNEI. The CDR3 loop spans 15 amino acids. CDR3 residues: CASSEFSSFADTQYF. Written as DNA, the CDR3 is TGTGCCAGCAGTGAGTTCTCCAGTTTCGCAGATACGCAGTATTTT.

The genes are TRBV6-5 and TRBJ2-3; no clear D gene. Trimming left V 4 bases short and J 0 bases short, with 14 bases between. CDR3 length: 16 amino acids. The V gene's germline CDR1 is MNHEY and CDR2 SVGAGI. CDR3 in DNA: TGTGCCAGCAGTTCCGTGGGCGGTCCTAGCACAGATACGCAGTATTTT. This translates into CASSSVGGPSTDTQYF.

The J gene is TRBJ1-1, the V gene TRBV7-8; D call uncertain. CDR3 length: 15 amino acids. V was shortened by 5 bases and J by 4 bases, with 17 bases between the two germline ends. Germline V gives CDR1 SGHVS, CDR2 FQNEAQ. DNA for the CDR3: TGTGCCAGCAGCGCAACCCGGGCGTCGGGCACTGAAGCTTTCTTT. Its translation: CASSATRASGTEAFF.

The chain links TRBV9 to TRBJ1-1, with D perhaps TRBD1 (6 bases). Deletions cut 8 bases from V and 0 bases from J, with 23 bases between. From germline, CDR1 is SGDLS and CDR2 YYNGEE. The CDR3 spans 17 residues. CDR3 DNA: TGTGCCAGATTCATTCCCGGGGGCACCAGAATGAACACTGAAGCTTTCTTT. Its protein is CARFIPGGTRMNTEAFF.

This rearrangement joins TRBV28 to TRBJ2-7; tentative D call: TRBD2 (6 bases). The V end was cut by 2 bases, the J end by 9 bases, with 20 bases between. Germline V CDR1 and CDR2: MDHEN, SYDVKM. This CDR3 has 15 residues. This CDR3 reads CASSLDPVAEPGQYF. The CDR3 bases are TGTGCCAGCAGTTTAGATCCAGTAGCGGAGCCGGGGCAGTACTTC. The variable domain in full, completed from reference TRBV28 and TRBJ2-7, reads DVKVTQSSRYLVKRTGEKVFLECVQDMDHENMFWYRQDPGLGLRLIYFSYDVKMKEKGDIPEGYSVSREKKERFSLILESASTNQTSMYLCASSLDPVAEPGQYFGPGTRLTVT.

This chain connects TRBV2 to TRBJ1-1; no definite D call. Germline V gene lookup returns CDR1 SNHLY and CDR2 FYNNEI. Trimming cost V 6 bases and J 8 bases, with 19 bases left between them. The CDR3 extends over 14 amino acids. The CDR3 DNA is TGTGCCAGCAGCGCCGGATATTATGAATTGGAAGCTTTCTTT. Protein: CASSAGYYELEAFF. The entire variable domain, with the rest obtained from reference TRBV2 and TRBJ1-1, is as follows: EPEVTQTPSHQVTQMGQEVILRCVPISNHLYFYWYRQILGQKVEFLVSFYNNEISEKSEIFDDQFSVERPDGSNFTLKIRSTKLEDSAMYFCASSAGYYELEAFFGQGTRLTVV.

A word on this clone: The same CDR3 is also encoded by other DNA sequences in this sample. This chain uses TRBV28 with TRBJ2-7; 7 nucleotides match TRBD1. Germline assignment: CDR1 MDHEN and CDR2 SYDVKM. Losses at the gene ends were 6 bases for V and 2 bases for J; bases not matched to a gene: 4. The CDR3 has 13 amino acids. The CDR3 DNA is TGTGCCAGCAGCCTAACAGGGGCCTACGAGCAGTACTTC. The encoded protein is CASSLTGAYEQYF.

This chain links TRBV9 with TRBJ2-5, with D tentatively TRBD1 (6 bases). The CDR3 totals 14 residues. Germline CDR1 is SGDLS and CDR2 is YYNGEE. Trimming stripped 2 bases from V and 3 bases from J, with 11 bases between. The CDR3 is CASSVGTPKETQYF. The CDR3 DNA sequence: TGTGCCAGCAGCGTCGGGACACCTAAAGAGACCCAGTACTTC.

This clone appeared once. V and J are TRBV10-1 and TRBJ2-7, with D possibly being TRBD1 or TRBD2 (5 bases each). CDR1 and CDR2 (germline): WNHNN, SYGVQD (reference sequence). The CDR3 loop spans 16 amino acids. V was shortened by 3 bases and J by 5 bases, with 20 bases between the two germline ends. The CDR3 loop reads CASSDGGPGTDNEQYF. The CDR3 coding sequence is TGCGCCAGCAGTGATGGGGGACCTGGGACGGATAACGAGCAGTACTTC.

The chain is built from TRBV29-1 and TRBJ2-5; TRBD1 might be the D (6 bases). Per germline, CDR1 SQVTM and CDR2 ANQGSEA. The V and J ends lost 6 bases and 5 bases respectively, with 22 bases between them. The CDR3 contains 15 residues. Here the CDR3 DNA reads TGCAGCGTCCGAAGACTCAGGGGCCCTGAGGAGACCCAGTACTTC. Translation: CSVRRLRGPEETQYF.

This rearrangement joins TRBV7-9 to TRBJ1-4; D is perhaps TRBD1 (5 bases). Deletions cut 5 bases from V and 6 bases from J, with 19 bases between. The CDR3 loop spans 16 amino acids. Germline loops: CDR1 SEHNR, CDR2 FQNEAQ (reference sequence). Here the CDR3 reads CASSGMVGGLDEKLFF. The CDR3 coding sequence is TGTGCCAGCAGCGGAATGGTCGGGGGGTTGGATGAAAAACTGTTTTTT. The whole variable domain, remainder taken from reference TRBV7-9 and TRBJ1-4, is DTGVSQNPRHKITKRGQNVTFRCDPISEHNRLYWYRQTLGQGPEFLTYFQNEAQLEKSRLLSDRFSAERPKGSFSTLEIQRTEQGDSAMYLCASSGMVGGLDEKLFFGSGTQLSVL.

The chain links TRBV5-6 to TRBJ1-2; weak D call: TRBD1 (5 bases). Germline loops: CDR1 SGHDT, CDR2 YYEEEE. The V end was cut by 4 bases, the J end by 2 bases, with 9 bases between. The CDR3 runs 13 residues. The CDR3 spells CASSPTENYGYTF. The CDR3 DNA reads as TGTGCCAGCAGCCCGACAGAGAACTATGGCTACACCTTC.

Comment on this clone: At the DNA level, this CDR3 is encoded by other sequences in the same sample as well. This sequence joins TRBV4-1 and TRBJ1-5, with D possibly matching TRBD1 (5 bases). This CDR3 spans 14 amino acids. V dropped 4 bases and J dropped 1 base, with 8 bases sitting between them. Germline V gene sequence: CDR1 MGHRA, CDR2 YSYEKL. CDR3 bases: TGCGCCAGCAGCCCAGGGCAGAGCAATCAGCCCCAGCATTTT. Translating gives CASSPGQSNQPQHF.

About this clone itself: Other DNA sequences in the same sample also yield this CDR3. The chain employs TRBV28 and TRBJ2-7; TRBD1 matches at 7 bases. The V gene's germline CDR1 is MDHEN and CDR2 SYDVKM. The CDR3 extends over 13 amino acids. J was trimmed by 4 bases and V by 6 bases; bases with no gene match: 6. The CDR3 spells CASSPGTDYEQYF. CDR3 in DNA: TGTGCCAGCAGCCCCGGGACAGATTACGAGCAGTACTTC.

The chain links TRBV2 to TRBJ1-6, with D possibly TRBD1 on 6 matching bases. This CDR3 contains 14 residues. V gave up 1 base and J gave up 10 bases, with 11 bases separating them. Looked up from germline, CDR1 is SNHLY and CDR2 is FYNNEI. CDR3 coding DNA: TGTGCCAGCAGTGAAGGGCAGGGGTACTCACCCCTCCACTTT. It codes for CASSEGQGYSPLHF. The variable domain in full, with the rest retrieved from reference TRBV2 and TRBJ1-6, is EPEVTQTPSHQVTQMGQEVILRCVPISNHLYFYWYRQILGQKVEFLVSFYNNEISEKSEIFDDQFSVERPDGSNFTLKIRSTKLEDSAMYFCASSEGQGYSPLHFGNGTRLTVT.

The CDR3 reads CASSPRENTYEQYF. CDR3 DNA sequence: TGCGCCAGCAGCCCCAGAGAAAACACTTACGAGCAGTACTTC. The V gene is TRBV4-1, the J gene TRBJ2-5; unclear D gene. The DNA end lines up better with TRBJ2-7; the J call may be wrong. Germline loops: CDR1 MGHRA, CDR2 YSYEKL. This CDR3 comprises 14 residues.

Only a few counts were recorded for this clone. J is TRBJ1-5 and V is TRBV9; D is ambiguous. Per the germline V gene, CDR1 is SGDLS and CDR2 is YYNGEE. The germline V and J ends were trimmed by 0 bases and 3 bases, with 4 bases remaining between them. CDR3 length equals 13 residues. For the CDR3, the DNA is TGTGCCAGCAGCGTAGTTGTCAATCAGCCCCAGCATTTT. Translated: CASSVVVNQPQHF. The full variable domain, rest sourced from reference TRBV9 and TRBJ1-5, is DSGVTQTPKHLITATGQRVTLRCSPRSGDLSVYWYQQSLDQGLQFLIQYYNGEERAKGNILERFSAQQFPDLHSELNLSSLELGDSALYFCASSVVVNQPQHFGDGTRLSIL.

The chain joins TRBV19 to TRBJ1-1; the D gene is possibly TRBD1 (5 bases). The CDR3 extends over 14 amino acids. Deletions cut 4 bases from V and 4 bases from J, with 13 bases between. In germline, CDR1 is LNHDA, CDR2 SQIVND (reference sequence). In DNA form, the CDR3 reads TGTGCCAGTAGTAGGGGCGGAACGGGCACTGAAGCTTTCTTT. This gives the protein CASSRGGTGTEAFF.

The chain combines TRBV28 with TRBJ1-5; 9 bases line up with TRBD1. Germline CDR1 reads MDHEN; CDR2 reads SYDVKM. J gave up 3 bases and V 9 bases, and 9 bases lay outside the gene matches. CDR3 length equals 15 residues. CDR3 coding DNA: TGTGCCAGTACTCGGACAGGGGAAGCCAATCAGCCCCAGCATTTT. It yields the protein CASTRTGEANQPQHF.